Below, 25 T cell receptor beta chains from the same sample are listed, as sequenced in a study of cytomegalovirus exposure and HLA in healthy donors. Both 60 Vbeta primers and 13 Jbeta primers went into the PCR. Libraries were prepared by immunoSEQ multiplex PCR; TCRdb keeps only in-frame clonotypes and omits some of them. The sample records under 150,000 clones, about 82% being singletons. The source material was PBMCs. The receptors here all came from a man aged 25-45 years in good health and CMV-seronegative.

This chain uses TRBV15 with TRBJ2-1; 13 bases align to TRBD2. This CDR3 spans 17 amino acids. Germline values: CDR1 LNHNV, CDR2 YYDKDF (reference sequence). The trim removed 3 bases at V and 4 bases at J, leaving 6 bases unmatched. The CDR3 sequence is CATSRGTSGILYNEQFF. The CDR3 region has the DNA TGTGCCACCAGCAGGGGGACTAGCGGGATATTGTACAATGAGCAGTTCTTC.

The CDR3 loop reads CASSRADRGPYEQYF. The CDR3 DNA reads TGTGCCAGCAGCCGAGCGGACAGGGGACCCTACGAGCAGTACTTC. J is TRBJ2-7 and V is TRBV7-9; 9 nucleotides line up with TRBD1. Per germline, CDR1 SEHNR and CDR2 FQNEAQ (reference sequence). The ends lost 5 bases at V and 2 bases at J; junction bases unmatched: 7. The CDR3 runs 15 residues.

The chain joins TRBV29-1 to TRBJ2-7; the match to TRBD1 covers 7 bases. Trimming took 6 bases from V and 2 from J; bases not matched to a gene: 4. CDR3 size: 12 residues. Germline loops: CDR1 SQVTM, CDR2 ANQGSEA. The CDR3 DNA follows: TGCAGCGTCCTGACAGGGACCTACGAGCAGTACTTC. Amino acids: CSVLTGTYEQYF.

The rearrangement uses TRBV23-1 and TRBJ2-1; possibly TRBD2 for D (6 bases). TRBV23-1 is noted as an ORF with a role that remains uncertain. CDR3 length: 17 amino acids. Trimming left V 4 bases short and J 3 bases short, with 19 bases between. The CDR3, as DNA: TGCGCCAGCAGTCCGACGGAGGGGCGAGGAGTCTACAATGAGCAGTTCTTC. It encodes CASSPTEGRGVYNEQFF.

This clone has just a few counts. The chain couples TRBV9 to TRBJ2-7; TRBD1 matches 9 bases. Germline V CDR1 and CDR2: SGDLS, YYNGEE. V dropped 0 bases and J dropped 2; count of bases not matched to a gene: 6. The CDR3 contains 16 residues. The CDR3 sequence: CASSVVRTGDAYEQYF. CDR3 sequence (DNA): TGTGCCAGCAGCGTAGTTAGGACAGGGGATGCCTACGAGCAGTACTTC.

The chain is built from TRBV5-4 and TRBJ1-3, with 8 bases identical to TRBD1. The CDR3 totals 15 residues. From germline, CDR1 is SGHNT and CDR2 YYREEE (reference sequence). V shed 4 bases and J 5 bases; nucleotides not matched to a gene: 8. The DNA for the CDR3 is TGTGCCAGCAGCAATGGACAGGGTTCCCGAAACACCATATATTTT. Its protein product is CASSNGQGSRNTIYF. The whole variable domain, filled in from reference TRBV5-4 and TRBJ1-3, reads ETGVTQSPTHLIKTRGQQVTLRCSSQSGHNTVSWYQQALGQGPQFIFQYYREEENGRGNFPPRFSGLQFPNYSSELNVNALELDDSALYLCASSNGQGSRNTIYFGEGSWLTVV.

The V call is TRBV28, the J call TRBJ1-2; unclear D gene. The CDR3 totals 13 residues. Trimming took 1 base from V and 4 from J, leaving 7 bases between them. Germline V gene sequence: CDR1 MDHEN, CDR2 SYDVKM. CDR3 region: CASSLFPRYGYTF. The CDR3 region has the DNA TGTGCCAGCAGTTTATTTCCCCGCTATGGCTACACCTTC.

The chain couples TRBV6-5 to TRBJ2-7; the D gene is possibly TRBD1 (6 bases). The CDR3 totals 14 residues. CDR1 MNHEY and CDR2 SVGAGI come from the germline V gene. V was clipped by 2 bases and J by 2 bases, with 10 bases between them. The CDR3 is CASSYGGQPYEQYF. DNA of the CDR3: TGTGCCAGCAGTTACGGCGGACAGCCCTACGAGCAGTACTTC.

This clone was found a few times. The rearrangement uses TRBV27 and TRBJ1-1; perhaps TRBD1 as D (6 bases). There are 14 residues in the CDR3. V lost 3 bases, J lost 0 bases, and 8 bases lay in between. Germline-derived CDR1 and CDR2 are MNHEY and SMNVEV (reference sequence). The chain's CDR3 is CASSLDRLNTEAFF. DNA for the CDR3: TGTGCCAGCAGTTTGGACAGACTGAACACTGAAGCTTTCTTT.

This clone has just one count. This chain links TRBV4-2 with TRBJ1-3; D is possibly TRBD1 (6 bases). This CDR3 is built from 19 residues. Trimming pared 3 bases from V and 4 bases from J, leaving 25 bases between. In germline, CDR1 is LGHNA, CDR2 YNFKEQ. The CDR3 loop is CASSQATWVVQGAGNTIYF. CDR3 nucleotide sequence: TGTGCCAGCAGCCAGGCTACATGGGTTGTACAGGGAGCCGGAAACACCATATATTTT.

This clone has more than one count but fewer than ten. The CDR3 region has the DNA TGCGCCAGCAGCCAGACGGACAGGGGAGATCAGCCCCAGCATTTT. Its protein is CASSQTDRGDQPQHF. The gene calls are TRBV4-1 and TRBJ1-5; 9 bases line up with TRBD1. Germline V lookup: CDR1 MGHRA, CDR2 YSYEKL. The CDR3 has 15 residues. Germline trimming cut 3 bases from V and 5 bases from J; bases unmatched to any gene: 5.

This chain links TRBV4-1 with TRBJ1-1, with a possible D match to TRBD1 (6 bases). Trimming took 1 base from V and 4 from J, leaving 25 bases between them. CDR1 and CDR2 from the germline V gene are MGHRA and YSYEKL. The CDR3 contains 19 residues. CDR3 in DNA: TGCGCCAGCAGCCAAGTAACACAGGGTAGGGGGAGTTGGAGCACTGAAGCTTTCTTT. It is translated as CASSQVTQGRGSWSTEAFF.

The J gene is TRBJ2-5, the V gene TRBV6-1; the D gene is possibly TRBD1 (6 bases). CDR3 length: 15 amino acids. Per germline, CDR1 MNHNS and CDR2 SASEGT. V was clipped by 2 bases and J by 5 bases, with 15 bases between them. This chain's CDR3 is CASSENGQGRETQYF. As DNA, the CDR3 is TGTGCCAGCAGTGAAAATGGGCAGGGGCGGGAGACCCAGTACTTC.

The V gene is TRBV25-1, the J gene TRBJ1-2; 8 bases agree with TRBD1. The junction had 5 bases not matched to a gene; V was cut back by 2 bases and J by 6 bases. The germline gives CDR1 MGHDK, CDR2 SYGVNS. This CDR3 is built from 14 residues. The CDR3 is CASSEPGQVNGYTF. CDR3 in DNA: TGTGCCAGCAGTGAACCGGGACAGGTTAATGGCTACACCTTC.

A few counts support this clone. The chain joins TRBV12-5 to TRBJ2-2; D possibly corresponds to TRBD1 (6 bases). Germline V gene lookup returns CDR1 LGHNT and CDR2 FRNRAP. There are 16 residues in the CDR3. The V end was cut by 8 bases, the J end by 0 bases, with 16 bases between. CDR3 amino acids: CASTISDRANTGELFF. The CDR3 region has the DNA TGTGCTAGTACCATATCGGACAGAGCGAACACCGGGGAGCTGTTTTTT.

The chain combines TRBV27 with TRBJ1-4; tentative D call: TRBD1 (6 bases). V was clipped by 2 bases and J by 8 bases, with 12 bases between them. The CDR3 runs 14 residues. The germline V gene has CDR1 MNHEY and CDR2 SMNVEV (reference sequence). CDR3 in DNA: TGTGCCAGCAGTTTAATACAGGGCGGCGAAAAACTGTTTTTT. It translates to CASSLIQGGEKLFF. Full variable domain (remainder filled in from reference TRBV27 and TRBJ1-4): EAQVTQNPRYLITVTGKKLTVTCSQNMNHEYMSWYRQDPGLGLRQIYYSMNVEVTDKGDVPEGYKVSRKEKRNFPLILESPSPNQTSLYFCASSLIQGGEKLFFGSGTQLSVL.

This clone appeared a single time. The chain has TRBV2 and TRBJ2-7; 8 bases match TRBD2. The CDR3 is 15 residues long. V dropped 6 bases and J dropped 3; count of bases not matched to a gene: 10. Per the germline V gene, CDR1 is SNHLY and CDR2 is FYNNEI. The CDR3 DNA follows: TGTGCCAGCAGGGCAGTGGTAGCGGGAAACTACGAGCAGTACTTC. Residues: CASRAVVAGNYEQYF. The full variable domain, its missing parts supplied by reference TRBV2 and TRBJ2-7, is EPEVTQTPSHQVTQMGQEVILRCVPISNHLYFYWYRQILGQKVEFLVSFYNNEISEKSEIFDDQFSVERPDGSNFTLKIRSTKLEDSAMYFCASRAVVAGNYEQYFGPGTRLTVT.

The gene calls are TRBV6-5 and TRBJ2-7; tentative D call: TRBD1 (6 bases). Between the trimmed V and J ends, which lost 0 bases and 2 bases, there was a span of 11 bases. Germline V CDR1 and CDR2: MNHEY, SVGAGI. CDR3 length: 15 amino acids. The CDR3, as DNA: TGTGCCAGCAGTTACTCGGTACAGGGTCCCTACGAGCAGTACTTC. It translates to CASSYSVQGPYEQYF.

This rearrangement joins TRBV6-5 to TRBJ1-1; no firm D call. CDR3 length: 13 amino acids. CDR1 and CDR2 (germline): MNHEY, SVGAGI. V lost 5 bases, J lost 7 bases, and 14 bases lay in between. As DNA, the CDR3 is TGTGCCAGCAGTCTATCGGGTACCAGTGAAGCTTTCTTT. Translating gives CASSLSGTSEAFF.

V and J are TRBV6-5 and TRBJ2-7; tentative D call: TRBD2 (7 bases). Germline CDR1 is MNHEY and CDR2 is SVGAGI. There are 14 residues in the CDR3. With 6 bases removed from V and 6 bases from J, the gap between germline ends came to 18 bases. The CDR3 protein is CASRTGRDPREQYF. CDR3 in DNA: TGTGCCAGCAGAACAGGGAGGGATCCTCGCGAGCAGTACTTC.

J is TRBJ2-1 and V is TRBV28; 8 bases agree with TRBD1. The germline V gene encodes CDR1 MDHEN and CDR2 SYDVKM. CDR3 length: 15 residues. Trimming cost V 6 bases and J 4 bases; bases outside gene matches: 8. The DNA of the CDR3 is TGTGCCAGCAGACCCAGGACAGGGCATTACAATGAGCAGTTCTTC. Its protein is CASRPRTGHYNEQFF.

The chain uses TRBV2 and TRBJ1-6; unclear D gene. This CDR3 has 16 residues. Trimming stripped 4 bases from V and 0 bases from J, with 10 bases between. Per germline, CDR1 SNHLY and CDR2 FYNNEI. This chain's CDR3 is CASSVGGSSYNSPLHF. The CDR3 nucleotides are TGTGCCAGCAGTGTTGGCGGGAGCTCCTATAATTCACCCCTCCACTTT. The full variable domain, its missing parts supplied by reference TRBV2 and TRBJ1-6, is EPEVTQTPSHQVTQMGQEVILRCVPISNHLYFYWYRQILGQKVEFLVSFYNNEISEKSEIFDDQFSVERPDGSNFTLKIRSTKLEDSAMYFCASSVGGSSYNSPLHFGNGTRLTVT.

This sequence joins TRBV12-2 and TRBJ1-6; TRBD1 reflects the table's D call only, with no check against the DNA. TRBV12-2 is reported as a pseudogene. This CDR3 has 17 amino acids. The CDR3 nucleotides are TGTGCAAGTCGCTTTAGGACAGGGGTCTCCTATAATTCACCCCTCCACTTT. This sequence encodes CASRFRTGVSYNSPLHF.

The J gene is TRBJ2-3, the V gene TRBV6-5; D is perhaps TRBD2 (5 bases). V was pared by 3 bases and J by 1 base, with 11 bases between. The CDR3 totals 15 residues. Per germline, CDR1 MNHEY and CDR2 SVGAGI. The CDR3 DNA reads TGTGCCAGCAGTTATAGTGGGAGAGGCACAGATACGCAGTATTTT. It is translated as CASSYSGRGTDTQYF.

V is TRBV19 and J is TRBJ2-1, with TRBD1 matching over 8 bases. Losses at the gene ends were 3 bases for V and 5 bases for J; bases not matched to a gene: 6. Germline V gene sequence: CDR1 LNHDA, CDR2 SQIVND (reference sequence). This CDR3 is built from 15 residues. CDR3 nucleotides: TGTGCCAGTAGTATCCCCAGGGGGCTAGACAATGAGCAGTTCTTC. Amino acids: CASSIPRGLDNEQFF. Full variable domain (missing parts from reference TRBV19 and TRBJ2-1): DGGITQSPKYLFRKEGQNVTLSCEQNLNHDAMYWYRQDPGQGLRLIYYSQIVNDFQKGDIAEGYSVSREKKESFPLTVTSAQKNPTAFYLCASSIPRGLDNEQFFGPGTRLTVL.